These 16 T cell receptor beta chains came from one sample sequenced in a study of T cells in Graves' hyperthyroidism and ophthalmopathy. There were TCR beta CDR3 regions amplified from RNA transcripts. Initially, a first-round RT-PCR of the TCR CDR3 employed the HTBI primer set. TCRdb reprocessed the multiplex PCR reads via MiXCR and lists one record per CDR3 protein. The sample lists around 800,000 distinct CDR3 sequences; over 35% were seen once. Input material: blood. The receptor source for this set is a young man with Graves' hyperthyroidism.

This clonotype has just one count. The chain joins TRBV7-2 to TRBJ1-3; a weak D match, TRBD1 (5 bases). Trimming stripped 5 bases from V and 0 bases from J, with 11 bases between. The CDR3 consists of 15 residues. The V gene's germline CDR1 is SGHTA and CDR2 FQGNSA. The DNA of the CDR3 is TGTGCCAGCAGCGCCCCCGGGACCTCTGGAAACACCATATATTTT. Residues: CASSAPGTSGNTIYF.

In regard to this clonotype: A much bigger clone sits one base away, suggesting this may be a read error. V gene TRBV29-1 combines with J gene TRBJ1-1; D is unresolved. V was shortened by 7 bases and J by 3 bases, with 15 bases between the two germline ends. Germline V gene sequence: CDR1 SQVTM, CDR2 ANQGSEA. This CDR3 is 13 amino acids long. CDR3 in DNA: TGCAGCGCAACCAGATCTCTGGACACTGAAGCTTTCTTT. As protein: CSATRSLDTEAFF.

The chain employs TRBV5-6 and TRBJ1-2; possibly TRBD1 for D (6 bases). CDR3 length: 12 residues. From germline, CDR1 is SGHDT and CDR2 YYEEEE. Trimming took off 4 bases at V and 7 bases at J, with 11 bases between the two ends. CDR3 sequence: CASSRLGAGYTF. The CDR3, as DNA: TGTGCCAGCAGCCGATTGGGGGCTGGCTACACCTTC. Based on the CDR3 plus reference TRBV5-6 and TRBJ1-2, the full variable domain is DAGVTQSPTHLIKTRGQQVTLRCSPKSGHDTVSWYQQALGQGPQFIFQYYEEEERQRGNFPDRFSGHQFPNYSSELNVNALLLGDSALYLCASSRLGAGYTFGSGTRLTVV.

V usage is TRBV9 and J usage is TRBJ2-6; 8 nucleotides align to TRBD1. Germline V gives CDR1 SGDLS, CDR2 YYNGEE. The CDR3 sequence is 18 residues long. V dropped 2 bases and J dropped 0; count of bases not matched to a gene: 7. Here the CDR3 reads CASSVSDRDPSGANVLTF. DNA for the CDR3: TGTGCCAGCAGCGTCTCGGACAGGGACCCCTCTGGGGCCAACGTCCTGACTTTC.

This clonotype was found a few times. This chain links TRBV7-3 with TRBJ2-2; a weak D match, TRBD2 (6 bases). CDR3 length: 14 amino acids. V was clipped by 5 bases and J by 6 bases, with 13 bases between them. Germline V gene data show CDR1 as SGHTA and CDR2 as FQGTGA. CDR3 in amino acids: CASSLYGGAGELFF. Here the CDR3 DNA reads TGTGCCAGCAGCCTCTACGGCGGGGCCGGGGAGCTGTTTTTT.

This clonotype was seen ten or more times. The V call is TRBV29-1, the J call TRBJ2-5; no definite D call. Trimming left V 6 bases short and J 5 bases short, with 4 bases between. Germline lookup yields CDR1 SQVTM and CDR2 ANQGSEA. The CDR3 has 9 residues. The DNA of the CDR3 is TGCAGCGTGTCGGAGACCCAGTACTTC. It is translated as CSVSETQYF.

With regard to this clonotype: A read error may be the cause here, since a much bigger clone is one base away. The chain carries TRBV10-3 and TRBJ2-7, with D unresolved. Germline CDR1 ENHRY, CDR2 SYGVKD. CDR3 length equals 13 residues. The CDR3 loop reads CAISESTTYEQHF. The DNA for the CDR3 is TGTGCCATCAGTGAGTCTACGACCTACGAGCAGCACTTC.

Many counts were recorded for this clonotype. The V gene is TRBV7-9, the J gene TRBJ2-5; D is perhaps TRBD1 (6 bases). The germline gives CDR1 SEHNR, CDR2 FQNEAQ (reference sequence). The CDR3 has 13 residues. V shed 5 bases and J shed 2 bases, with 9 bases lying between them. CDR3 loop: CASSPGTQETQYF. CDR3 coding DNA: TGTGCCAGCAGCCCCGGGACACAAGAGACCCAGTACTTC.

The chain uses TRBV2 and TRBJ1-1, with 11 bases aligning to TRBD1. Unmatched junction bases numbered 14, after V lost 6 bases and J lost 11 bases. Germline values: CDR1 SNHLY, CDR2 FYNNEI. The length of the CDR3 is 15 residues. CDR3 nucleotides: TGTGCCAGCAGGGACGCCGGGACAGGGGGGTCGCTGGCTTTCTTT. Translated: CASRDAGTGGSLAFF.

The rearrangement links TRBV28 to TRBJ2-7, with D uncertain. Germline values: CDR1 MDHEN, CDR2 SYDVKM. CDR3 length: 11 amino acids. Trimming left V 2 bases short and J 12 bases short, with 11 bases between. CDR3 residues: CASSLGEKRYF. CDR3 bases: TGTGCCAGCAGTTTAGGGGAAAAGCGGTACTTC.

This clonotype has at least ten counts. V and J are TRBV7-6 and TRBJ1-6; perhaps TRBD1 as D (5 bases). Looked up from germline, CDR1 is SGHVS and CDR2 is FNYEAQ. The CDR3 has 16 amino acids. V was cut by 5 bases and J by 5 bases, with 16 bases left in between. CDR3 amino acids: CASSPLGLRDNSPLHF. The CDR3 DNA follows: TGTGCCAGCAGCCCGCTGGGACTGAGAGATAATTCACCCCTCCACTTT.

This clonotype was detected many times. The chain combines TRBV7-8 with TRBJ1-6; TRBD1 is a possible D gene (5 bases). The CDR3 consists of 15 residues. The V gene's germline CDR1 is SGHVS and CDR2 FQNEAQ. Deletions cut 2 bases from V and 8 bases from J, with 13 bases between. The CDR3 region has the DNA TGTGCCAGCAGCTTACATTCAGGGTTTGATTCACCCCTCCACTTT. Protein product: CASSLHSGFDSPLHF.

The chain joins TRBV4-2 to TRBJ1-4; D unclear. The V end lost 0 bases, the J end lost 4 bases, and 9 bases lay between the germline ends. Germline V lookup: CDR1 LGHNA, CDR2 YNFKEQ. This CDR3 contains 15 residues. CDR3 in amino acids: CASSQDGLHNEKLFF. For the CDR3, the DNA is TGTGCCAGCAGCCAAGATGGACTGCATAATGAAAAACTGTTTTTT.

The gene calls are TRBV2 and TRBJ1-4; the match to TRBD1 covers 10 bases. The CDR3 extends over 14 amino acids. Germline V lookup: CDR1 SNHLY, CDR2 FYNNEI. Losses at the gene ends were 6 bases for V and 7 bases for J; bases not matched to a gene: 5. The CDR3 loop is CASRVGQGTEKLFF. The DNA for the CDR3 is TGTGCCAGCAGAGTGGGACAGGGGACTGAAAAACTGTTTTTT. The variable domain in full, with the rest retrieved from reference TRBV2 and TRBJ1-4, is EPEVTQTPSHQVTQMGQEVILRCVPISNHLYFYWYRQILGQKVEFLVSFYNNEISEKSEIFDDQFSVERPDGSNFTLKIRSTKLEDSAMYFCASRVGQGTEKLFFGSGTQLSVL.

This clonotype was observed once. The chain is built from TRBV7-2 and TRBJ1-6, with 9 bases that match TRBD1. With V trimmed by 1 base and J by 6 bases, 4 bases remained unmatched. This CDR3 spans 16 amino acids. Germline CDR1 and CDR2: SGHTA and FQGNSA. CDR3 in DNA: TGTGCCAGCAGCTTAGAGGACAGGGGACCTAATTCACCCCTCCACTTT. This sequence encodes CASSLEDRGPNSPLHF.

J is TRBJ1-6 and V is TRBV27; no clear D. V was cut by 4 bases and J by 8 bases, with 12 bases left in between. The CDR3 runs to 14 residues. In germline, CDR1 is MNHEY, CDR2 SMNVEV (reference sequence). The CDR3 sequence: CASSYGIRDSPLHF. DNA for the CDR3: TGTGCCAGCAGTTACGGGATACGCGATTCACCCCTCCACTTT.